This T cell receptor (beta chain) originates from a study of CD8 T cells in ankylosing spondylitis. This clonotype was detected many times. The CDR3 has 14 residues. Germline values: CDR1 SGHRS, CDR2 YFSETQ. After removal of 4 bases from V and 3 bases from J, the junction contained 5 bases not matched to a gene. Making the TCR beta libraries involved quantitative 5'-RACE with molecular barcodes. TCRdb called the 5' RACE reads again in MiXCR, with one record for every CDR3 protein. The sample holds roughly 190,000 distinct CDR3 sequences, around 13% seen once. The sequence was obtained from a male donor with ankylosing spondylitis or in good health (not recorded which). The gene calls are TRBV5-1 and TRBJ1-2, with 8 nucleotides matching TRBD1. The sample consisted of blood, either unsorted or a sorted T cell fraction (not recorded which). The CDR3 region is CASSRGTGDYGYTF. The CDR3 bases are TGCGCCAGCAGCCGAGGGACAGGAGACTATGGCTACACCTTC.